This passage covers 8 T cell receptor beta chains from one sample sequenced in a study of shared clonotypes between healthy human individuals. Produced via immunoSEQ multiplex PCR; TCRdb's table is partial and in-frame only. The sample lists 2 million to 3 million clones; over 85% were seen once. The sample was naive CD4+ T cells from PBMCs. Subset described: CD45RA+ positively selected. These receptors were collected from a man aged 18 to 30 in good health. Some clones in this sample may be carry-over from other donors' samples.

The J gene is TRBJ2-7, the V gene TRBV29-1; tentatively, D is TRBD1 (6 bases). The CDR3 covers 13 residues. From germline, CDR1 is SQVTM and CDR2 ANQGSEA. V was pared by 6 bases and J by 5 bases, with 17 bases between. The CDR3 loop is CSVSYRVANEQYF. The DNA for the CDR3 is TGCAGCGTGTCTTACAGGGTTGCCAACGAGCAGTACTTC.

The chain combines TRBV2 with TRBJ2-7; D gene ambiguous. Germline loops: CDR1 SNHLY, CDR2 FYNNEI. This CDR3 has 15 amino acids. Trimming took off 3 bases at V and 6 bases at J, with 18 bases between the two ends. CDR3 sequence reads: CASSDRSRYSGEQYF. CDR3 bases: TGTGCCAGCAGTGACCGCTCCCGCTATTCCGGCGAGCAGTACTTC.

On this clone itself: Within the sample, other DNA sequences also encode this same CDR3. The rearrangement links TRBV28 to TRBJ2-5; 7 bases are a match to TRBD2. The germline CDR1 and CDR2 sequences are MDHEN and SYDVKM. The CDR3 has 14 residues. The V segment lost 7 bases and the J segment 3 bases; nucleotides outside the gene matches: 8. This chain's CDR3 is CASTRSAGEETQYF. The DNA of the CDR3 is TGTGCCAGCACCCGCTCCGCGGGAGAAGAGACCCAGTACTTC.

The chain combines TRBV30 with TRBJ2-2; no clear D gene. Germline V gene data show CDR1 as GTSNPN and CDR2 as SVGIG (reference sequence). V was shortened by 0 bases and J by 7 bases, with 9 bases between the two germline ends. This CDR3 comprises 13 residues. DNA of the CDR3: TGTGCCTGGAGTGTAAGGGTGGACGGGGAGCTGTTTTTT. This translates into CAWSVRVDGELFF. The whole variable domain, filled in from reference TRBV30 and TRBJ2-2, reads SQTIHQWPATLVQPVGSPLSLECTVEGTSNPNLYWYRQAAGRGLQLLFYSVGIGQISSEVPQNLSASRPQDRQFILSSKKLLLSDSGFYLCAWSVRVDGELFFGEGSRLTVL.

The chain couples TRBV5-1 to TRBJ2-7, with D possibly being TRBD1 (6 bases). The CDR3 runs 17 residues. Germline V CDR1 and CDR2: SGHRS, YFSETQ. The ends were cut back, 0 bases at V and 0 bases at J, with 16 bases in the middle. CDR3 in DNA: TGCGCCAGCAGCTTGGCCCTAGGGGGACAAAGCTCCTACGAGCAGTACTTC. Its translation is CASSLALGGQSSYEQYF.

This chain connects TRBV19 to TRBJ1-5; D perhaps matches TRBD1 (5 bases). The CDR3 spans 15 residues. The V and J ends lost 10 bases and 4 bases respectively, with 20 bases between them. Germline CDR1 is LNHDA and CDR2 is SQIVND (reference sequence). The CDR3 loop reads CATRYGASSNQPQHF. The CDR3 nucleotides read TGTGCCACCCGGTATGGGGCGAGCTCGAATCAGCCCCAGCATTTT.

The rearrangement joins TRBV28 to TRBJ2-1, with 10 bases lining up with TRBD2. Looked up from germline, CDR1 is MDHEN and CDR2 is SYDVKM. The junction had 9 bases not matched to a gene; V was cut back by 5 bases and J by 8 bases. CDR3 length: 15 amino acids. The CDR3 here is CASSTPSGSGDEQFF. As DNA, the CDR3 is TGTGCCAGCAGTACTCCTAGCGGGAGTGGAGATGAGCAGTTCTTC. Using reference TRBV28 and TRBJ2-1 for the parts outside the CDR3, the full variable domain is DVKVTQSSRYLVKRTGEKVFLECVQDMDHENMFWYRQDPGLGLRLIYFSYDVKMKEKGDIPEGYSVSREKKERFSLILESASTNQTSMYLCASSTPSGSGDEQFFGPGTRLTVL.

The chain couples TRBV19 to TRBJ2-6; D unclear. The CDR3 sequence is 13 residues long. The V and J ends lost 3 bases and 2 bases respectively, with 2 bases between them. Germline V gene sequence: CDR1 LNHDA, CDR2 SQIVND (reference sequence). The DNA of the CDR3 is TGTGCCAGTAGTATTACTGGGGCCAACGTCCTGACTTTC. Its protein product is CASSITGANVLTF.